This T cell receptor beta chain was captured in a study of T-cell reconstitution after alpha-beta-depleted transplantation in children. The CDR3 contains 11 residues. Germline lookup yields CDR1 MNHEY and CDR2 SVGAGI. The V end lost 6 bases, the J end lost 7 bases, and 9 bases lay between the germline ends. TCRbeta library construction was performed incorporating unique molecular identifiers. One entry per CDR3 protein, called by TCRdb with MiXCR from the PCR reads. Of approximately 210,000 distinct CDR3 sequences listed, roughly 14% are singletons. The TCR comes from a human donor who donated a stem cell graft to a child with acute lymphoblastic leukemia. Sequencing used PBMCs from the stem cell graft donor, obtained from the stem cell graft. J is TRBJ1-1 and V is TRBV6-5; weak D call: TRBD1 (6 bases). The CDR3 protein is CASRGAYEAFF. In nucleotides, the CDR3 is TGTGCCAGCAGGGGGGCCTATGAAGCTTTCTTT.